This TCR beta chain was observed in a study of blood T cell repertoires in COVID-19. Study at large: PBMCs, B-cell-depleted T cells, or T cells provided the cDNA or gDNA that made up the material.

The authors' processing: Amplification of reference gene primers was used by the study to estimate nucleated cell counts. Sequencing was performed with immunoSEQ multiplex PCR; in TCRdb, only in-frame clones are kept and a portion is missing. The DNA was the basis for D and trimming; V, J and clone size are from that table. The profile covers about 140,000 clones, with approximately 86% appearing a single time and about 8% taken by the ten largest. This CDR3 is 14 amino acids long. V shed 2 bases and J 3 bases; nucleotides not matched to a gene: 3. Germline loops: CDR1 LGHDT, CDR2 YNNKEL (reference sequence).

The TCR sequence derives from a woman aged 60-75 years with acute or convalescent COVID-19. The chain employs TRBV3-1 (or the pseudogene TRBV3-2) and TRBJ1-1, with 7 bases lining up with TRBD1. The sample taken for sequencing was peripheral blood. CDR3 sequence reads: CASSQMQGDTEAFF. DNA of the CDR3: TGTGCCAGCAGCCAAATGCAGGGGGACACTGAAGCTTTCTTT.